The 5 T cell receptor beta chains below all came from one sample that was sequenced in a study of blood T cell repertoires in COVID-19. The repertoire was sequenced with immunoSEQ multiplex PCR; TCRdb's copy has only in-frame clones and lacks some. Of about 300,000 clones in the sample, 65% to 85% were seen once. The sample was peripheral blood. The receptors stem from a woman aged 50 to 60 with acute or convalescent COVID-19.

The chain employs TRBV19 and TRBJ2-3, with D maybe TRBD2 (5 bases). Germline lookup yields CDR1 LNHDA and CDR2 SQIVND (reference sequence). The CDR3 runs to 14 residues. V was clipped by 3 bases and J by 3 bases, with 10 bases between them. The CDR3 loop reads CASSIVTRTDTQYF. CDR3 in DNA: TGTGCCAGTAGTATCGTTACTAGGACAGATACGCAGTATTTT.

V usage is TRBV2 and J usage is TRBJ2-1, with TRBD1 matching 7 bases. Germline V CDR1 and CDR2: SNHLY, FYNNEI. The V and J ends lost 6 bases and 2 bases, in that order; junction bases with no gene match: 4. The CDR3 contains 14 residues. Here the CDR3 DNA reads TGTGCCAGCAGAAACAGGGGTCCCTACAATGAGCAGTTCTTC. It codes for CASRNRGPYNEQFF.

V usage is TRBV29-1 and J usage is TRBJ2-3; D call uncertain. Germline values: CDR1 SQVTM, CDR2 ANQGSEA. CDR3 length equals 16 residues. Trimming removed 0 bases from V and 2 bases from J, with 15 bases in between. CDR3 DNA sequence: TGCAGCGTTGAAGATCTGATCAACAGAGCCACAGATACGCAGTATTTT. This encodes CSVEDLINRATDTQYF.

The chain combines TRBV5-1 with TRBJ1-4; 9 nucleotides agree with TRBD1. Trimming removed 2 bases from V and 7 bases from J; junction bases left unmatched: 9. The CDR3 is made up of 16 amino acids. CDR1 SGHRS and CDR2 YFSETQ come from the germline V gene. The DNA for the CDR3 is TGCGCCAGCAGCTTACTACCCGGGACAGGGTCTGAAAAACTGTTTTTT. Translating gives CASSLLPGTGSEKLFF.

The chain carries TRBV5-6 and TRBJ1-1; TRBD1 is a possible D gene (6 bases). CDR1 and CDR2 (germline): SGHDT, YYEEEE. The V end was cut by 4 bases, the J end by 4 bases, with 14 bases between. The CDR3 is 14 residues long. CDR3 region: CASSEGGGTTEAFF. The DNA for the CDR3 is TGTGCCAGCAGCGAGGGAGGGGGGACCACTGAAGCTTTCTTT. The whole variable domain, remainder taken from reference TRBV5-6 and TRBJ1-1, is DAGVTQSPTHLIKTRGQQVTLRCSPKSGHDTVSWYQQALGQGPQFIFQYYEEEERQRGNFPDRFSGHQFPNYSSELNVNALLLGDSALYLCASSEGGGTTEAFFGQGTRLTVV.